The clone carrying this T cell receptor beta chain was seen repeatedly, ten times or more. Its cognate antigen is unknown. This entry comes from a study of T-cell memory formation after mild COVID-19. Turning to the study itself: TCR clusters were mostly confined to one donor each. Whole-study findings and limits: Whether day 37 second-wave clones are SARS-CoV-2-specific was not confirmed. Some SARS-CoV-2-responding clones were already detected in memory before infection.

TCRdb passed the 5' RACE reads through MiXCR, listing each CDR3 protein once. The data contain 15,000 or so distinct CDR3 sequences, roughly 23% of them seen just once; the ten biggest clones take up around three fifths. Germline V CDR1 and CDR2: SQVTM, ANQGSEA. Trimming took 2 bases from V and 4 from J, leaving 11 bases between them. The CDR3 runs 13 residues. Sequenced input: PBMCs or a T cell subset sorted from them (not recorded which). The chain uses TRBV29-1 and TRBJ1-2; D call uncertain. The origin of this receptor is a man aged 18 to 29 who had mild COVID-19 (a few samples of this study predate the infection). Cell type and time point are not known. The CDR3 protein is CSVETSQPYGYTF. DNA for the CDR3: TGCAGCGTTGAAACCAGTCAGCCCTATGGCTACACCTTC.